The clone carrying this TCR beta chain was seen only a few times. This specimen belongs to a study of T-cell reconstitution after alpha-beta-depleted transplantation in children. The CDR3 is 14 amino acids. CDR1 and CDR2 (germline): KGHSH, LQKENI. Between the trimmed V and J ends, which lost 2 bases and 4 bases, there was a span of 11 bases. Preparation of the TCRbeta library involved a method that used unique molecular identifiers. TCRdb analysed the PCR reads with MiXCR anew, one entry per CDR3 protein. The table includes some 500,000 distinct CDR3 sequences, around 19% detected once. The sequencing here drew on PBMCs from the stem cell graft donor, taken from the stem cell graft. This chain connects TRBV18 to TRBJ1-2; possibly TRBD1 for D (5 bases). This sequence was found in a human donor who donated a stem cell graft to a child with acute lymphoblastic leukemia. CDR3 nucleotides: TGTGCCAGCTCACCATCGGACACCCTCTATGGCTACACCTTC. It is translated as CASSPSDTLYGYTF.